Shown below are 25 T cell receptor beta chains from a single sample sequenced in a study of early T cells in non-severe SARS-CoV-2 infection. MiXCR, run by TCRdb on the 5' RACE reads, gives a single entry per CDR3 protein. This sample carries tens of thousands of distinct CDR3 sequences, about 10% of them seen once, and the ten largest clones take under 7%. The material sequenced was whole blood. The receptors were sampled from an adult who was a healthcare worker with PCR-confirmed SARS-CoV-2 infection or an uninfected control (not recorded which).

This clonotype occurred many times. This chain links TRBV7-2 with TRBJ1-6; 8 bases map to TRBD1. The CDR3 totals 16 residues. After removal of 0 bases from V and 6 bases from J, the junction contained 4 bases not matched to a gene. Germline V gene sequence: CDR1 SGHTA, CDR2 FQGNSA. The CDR3 spells CASSLAQGALNSPLHF. In DNA form, the CDR3 reads TGTGCCAGCAGCTTAGCCCAGGGGGCGCTTAATTCACCCCTCCACTTT. Full variable domain (missing parts from reference TRBV7-2 and TRBJ1-6): GAGVSQSPSNKVTEKGKDVELRCDPISGHTALYWYRQSLGQGLEFLIYFQGNSAPDKSGLPSDRFSAERTGGSVSTLTIQRTQQEDSAVYLCASSLAQGALNSPLHFGNGTRLTVT.

This clonotype has more than one count but fewer than ten. V gene TRBV2 combines with J gene TRBJ1-5; D gene uncertain. Germline V lookup: CDR1 SNHLY, CDR2 FYNNEI. V lost 4 bases and J lost 3, with 16 bases in between. CDR3 length: 16 residues. The CDR3 DNA is TGTGCCAGCAGTGCGGCGGTGGGAGGTTCCAATCAGCCCCAGCATTTT. Translation gives CASSAAVGGSNQPQHF.

This clonotype was found many times. The chain is built from TRBV27 and TRBJ2-3, with 8 bases matching TRBD2. Germline CDR1 and CDR2: MNHEY and SMNVEV (reference sequence). Trimming at V came to 0 bases and at J to 2 bases, leaving 4 bases not matched to a gene. The CDR3 extends over 16 amino acids. The DNA of the CDR3 is TGTGCCAGCAGTTTATCGGCGGGGGGATCCACAGATACGCAGTATTTT. Residues: CASSLSAGGSTDTQYF.

The chain is built from TRBV11-2 and TRBJ2-2; 12 bases agree with TRBD2. V was clipped by 4 bases and J by 1 base; unmatched bases: 7. CDR1 and CDR2 from the germline V gene are SGHAT and FQNNGV. CDR3 size: 18 residues. CDR3 loop: CASSSRLAGELNTGELFF. The CDR3 DNA sequence: TGTGCCAGCAGCTCACGACTAGCGGGAGAATTGAACACCGGGGAGCTGTTTTTT.

This clonotype was observed many times. The genes are TRBV24-1 and TRBJ2-1; TRBD2 is a possible D gene (5 bases). Germline loops: CDR1 KGHDR, CDR2 SFDVKD. The CDR3 runs 12 residues. V lost 8 bases and J 4 bases, leaving 8 bases between the germline ends. The CDR3 sequence is CATTGGYNEQFF. CDR3 bases: TGTGCCACCACAGGCGGGTACAATGAGCAGTTCTTC.

This clonotype was seen more than once but under ten times. The chain has TRBV5-5 and TRBJ2-7; D ambiguous. Germline V gene sequence: CDR1 SGHKS, CDR2 YYEKEE (reference sequence). The CDR3 runs to 11 residues. V lost 1 base to trimming and J lost 6 bases, with 5 bases between them. CDR3 coding DNA: TGTGCCAGCAGCTTGACAGCCGAGCAGTACTTC. It encodes CASSLTAEQYF. Looking up the rest from reference TRBV5-5 and TRBJ2-7 gives the full variable domain: DAGVTQSPTHLIKTRGQQVTLRCSPISGHKSVSWYQQVLGQGPQFIFQYYEKEERGRGNFPDRFSARQFPNYSSELNVNALLLGDSALYLCASSLTAEQYFGPGTRLTVT.

At least ten counts were recorded for this clonotype. The chain uses TRBV29-1 and TRBJ2-1; TRBD1 might be the D (5 bases). CDR1 SQVTM and CDR2 ANQGSEA come from the germline V gene. This CDR3 has 15 residues. V lost 7 bases and J lost 0, with 16 bases in between. The CDR3 DNA is TGCAGCGCCCGACAGTTCGCCTTCTCCTACAATGAGCAGTTCTTC. Translating gives CSARQFAFSYNEQFF.

This clonotype turned up a few times. This chain links TRBV12-3 or TRBV12-4 with TRBJ2-1; TRBD1 matches 8 bases. The CDR3 spans 14 residues. The trim removed 6 bases at V and 5 bases at J, leaving 6 bases unmatched. The CDR3, as DNA: TGTGCCAGCAGCCTGGGACAGGACAACAATGAGCAGTTCTTC. It specifies CASSLGQDNNEQFF.

The table lists this clonotype with many counts. This chain joins TRBV27 and TRBJ2-3; 12 bases are a match to TRBD2. The CDR3 extends over 14 amino acids. CDR1 is MNHEY, CDR2 SMNVEV, per germline (reference sequence). V gave up 7 bases and J gave up 6 bases; unmatched junction bases: 5. CDR3 sequence (DNA): TGTGCCAGCACCTCAGGACTAGCGGGGGATACGCAGTATTTT. Translating gives CASTSGLAGDTQYF.

This clonotype was detected only once. V and J are TRBV11-2 and TRBJ2-1, with D perhaps matching TRBD2 (5 bases). V gave up 4 bases and J gave up 7 bases, with 23 bases separating them. Germline CDR1 is SGHAT and CDR2 is FQNNGV. This CDR3 region has 17 residues. CDR3 loop: CASSSSRGAPLRNEQFF. CDR3 coding DNA: TGTGCCAGCAGCTCCTCACGGGGAGCCCCTCTCCGGAATGAGCAGTTCTTC.

This clonotype was seen a handful of times. V and J are TRBV7-2 and TRBJ1-1; TRBD1 might be the D (6 bases). Per the germline V gene, CDR1 is SGHTA and CDR2 is FQGNSA. Trimming took 6 bases from V and 8 from J, leaving 13 bases between them. CDR3 length: 12 amino acids. CDR3 residues: CASREQGREAFF. The CDR3 nucleotides are TGTGCCAGCAGGGAACAGGGTCGGGAAGCTTTCTTT.

The chain links TRBV24-1 to TRBJ2-2; TRBD1 agrees at 9 bases. Germline CDR1 is KGHDR and CDR2 is SFDVKD. There are 19 residues in the CDR3. J gave up 5 bases and V 7 bases, and 19 bases lay outside the gene matches. CDR3 sequence: CATSSSRDRALGGTGELFF. The CDR3 bases are TGTGCCACCAGCTCCTCCCGGGACAGGGCCCTCGGGGGGACCGGGGAGCTGTTTTTT.

The genes are TRBV9 and TRBJ2-3; no definite D call. CDR3 length: 13 residues. V was pared by 0 bases and J by 1 base, with 3 bases between. Germline V CDR1 and CDR2: SGDLS, YYNGEE. In nucleotides, the CDR3 is TGTGCCAGCAGCGTAGACGGCACAGATACGCAGTATTTT. Protein sequence: CASSVDGTDTQYF.

There are many counts of this clonotype. This chain connects TRBV13 to TRBJ2-2; the D gene is possibly TRBD2 (5 bases). V lost 2 bases, J lost 1 base, and 17 bases lay in between. Per the germline V gene, CDR1 is PRHDT and CDR2 is FYEKMQ (reference sequence). This CDR3 has 18 residues. CDR3 sequence: CASSLSTGVWQNTGELFF. CDR3 nucleotides: TGTGCCAGCAGCTTATCCACCGGGGTTTGGCAGAACACCGGGGAGCTGTTTTTT.

The rearrangement links TRBV20-1 to TRBJ1-1, with no clear D. CDR3 length: 10 amino acids. Germline loops: CDR1 DFQATT, CDR2 SNEGSKA (reference sequence). Trimming removed 2 bases from V and 3 bases from J, with 1 base in between. CDR3 amino acids: CSARHTEAFF. CDR3 nucleotides: TGCAGTGCTAGACACACTGAAGCTTTCTTT.

This clonotype was seen at least ten times. V and J are TRBV4-3 and TRBJ2-1, with 11 bases that match TRBD2. The CDR3 covers 18 residues. Germline V gene lookup returns CDR1 LGHNA and CDR2 YSLEER. V shed 1 base and J 9 bases; nucleotides not matched to a gene: 14. The CDR3 loop reads CASSQGGFGTSGLREQFF. The CDR3 nucleotides read TGCGCCAGCAGCCAAGGGGGTTTCGGGACTAGCGGACTTCGTGAGCAGTTCTTC.

CDR3 sequence (DNA): TGTGCCAGCAGCTTCCTGGATCCGGGACAGGGTCAAGAGACCCAGTACTTC. Its translation: CASSFLDPGQGQETQYF. The chain links TRBV11-1 to TRBJ2-5, with 9 bases that match TRBD1. Unmatched junction bases numbered 10, after V lost 3 bases and J lost 2 bases. Germline V gene data show CDR1 as SGHAT and CDR2 as FQDESV (reference sequence). This CDR3 is 17 amino acids long. Using reference TRBV11-1 and TRBJ2-5 for the parts outside the CDR3, the full variable domain is EAEVAQSPRYKITEKSQAVAFWCDPISGHATLYWYRQILGQGPELLVQFQDESVVDDSQLPKDRFSAERLKGVDSTLKIQPAELGDSAMYLCASSFLDPGQGQETQYFGPGTRLLVL.

The chain employs TRBV7-9 and TRBJ1-4; 8 bases map to TRBD1. The CDR3 is 16 residues long. The trim removed 5 bases at V and 11 bases at J, leaving 16 bases unmatched. Germline V gives CDR1 SEHNR, CDR2 FQNEAQ (reference sequence). The CDR3 protein is CASSPGGTGSLPKLFF. For the CDR3, the DNA is TGTGCCAGCAGCCCAGGAGGGACAGGCTCCTTACCCAAACTGTTTTTT.

This clonotype was observed a handful of times. V usage is TRBV30 and J usage is TRBJ2-7, with 7 bases that match TRBD1. CDR3 size: 13 residues. The V gene end was trimmed by 5 bases and the J gene end by 4 bases; junction bases not matched to a gene: 8. Germline values: CDR1 GTSNPN, CDR2 SVGIG (reference sequence). CDR3 DNA sequence: TGTGCCTGGTCGAAAGGGGGCTCGTACGAGCAGTACTTC. Its protein is CAWSKGGSYEQYF.

This clonotype occurred many times. The chain employs TRBV5-4 and TRBJ2-3; possible D gene TRBD1, 5 bases. The CDR3 extends over 16 amino acids. Per the germline V gene, CDR1 is SGHNT and CDR2 is YYREEE (reference sequence). Deletions cut 1 base from V and 6 bases from J, with 18 bases between. The CDR3 sequence is CASSLLTGYLQDTQYF. DNA of the CDR3: TGTGCCAGCAGCTTGTTAACAGGATACCTACAGGATACGCAGTATTTT.

At least ten counts were recorded for this clonotype. The chain combines TRBV14 with TRBJ1-4; D is perhaps TRBD1 (6 bases). CDR3 length equals 16 residues. Trimming cost V 4 bases and J 8 bases, with 20 bases left between them. Germline V lookup: CDR1 SGHDN, CDR2 FVKESK. The CDR3 here is CASSPLGAARPEKLFF. The CDR3 DNA reads TGTGCCAGCAGCCCCCTGGGGGCAGCCCGACCCGAAAAACTGTTTTTT.

The chain employs TRBV12-3 or TRBV12-4 and TRBJ2-7; D is undetermined. V was cut by 5 bases and J by 4 bases, with 15 bases left in between. This CDR3 region has 14 residues. The CDR3 is CASSPDAGVYEQYF. CDR3 nucleotide sequence: TGTGCCAGCAGTCCCGATGCCGGAGTTTACGAGCAGTACTTC.

This clonotype was found many times. The V call is TRBV27, the J call TRBJ1-1; D perhaps matches TRBD1 (6 bases). The V end lost 5 bases, the J end lost 4 bases, and 11 bases lay between the germline ends. In germline, CDR1 is MNHEY, CDR2 SMNVEV (reference sequence). The CDR3 loop spans 13 amino acids. The CDR3 here is CASSAGVTTEAFF. The CDR3 coding sequence is TGTGCCAGCAGTGCAGGGGTTACCACTGAAGCTTTCTTT.

The chain is built from TRBV11-2 and TRBJ1-1; D gene ambiguous. Trimming removed 4 bases from V and 4 bases from J, with 16 bases in between. The length of the CDR3 is 15 residues. Looked up from germline, CDR1 is SGHAT and CDR2 is FQNNGV. The CDR3 nucleotides are TGTGCCAGCAGCTCCTCCGACCACAAGGGCACTGAAGCTTTCTTT. This codes for CASSSSDHKGTEAFF.

This clonotype was seen a handful of times. The chain links TRBV27 to TRBJ2-2, with D possibly TRBD1 on 6 matching bases. This CDR3 comprises 13 residues. Between the trimmed V and J ends, which lost 5 bases and 10 bases, there was a span of 14 bases. Germline V gene lookup returns CDR1 MNHEY and CDR2 SMNVEV (reference sequence). CDR3 sequence (DNA): TGTGCCAGCAGTGTCCTCACAGGGCCGGAGCTGTTTTTT. Residues: CASSVLTGPELFF.